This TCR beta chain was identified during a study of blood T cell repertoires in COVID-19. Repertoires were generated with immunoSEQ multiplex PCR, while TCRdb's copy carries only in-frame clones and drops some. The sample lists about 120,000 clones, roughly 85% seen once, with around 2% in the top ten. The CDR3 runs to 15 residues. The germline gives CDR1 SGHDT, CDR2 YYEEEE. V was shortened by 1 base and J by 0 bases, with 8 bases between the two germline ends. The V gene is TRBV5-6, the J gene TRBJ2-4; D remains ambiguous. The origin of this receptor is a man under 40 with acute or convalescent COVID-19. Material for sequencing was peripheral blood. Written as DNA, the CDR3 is TGTGCCAGCAGCTTGATCAGGCAAGCCAAAAACATTCAGTACTTC. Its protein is CASSLIRQAKNIQYF.